The next 20 T cell receptor beta chains were all read from a single sample in a study of blood T cell repertoires in COVID-19 (dated by TCRdb to between 2020 and 2021). Library prep was done by the immunoSEQ multiplex PCR assay. What TCRdb holds here is the immuneACCESS table cut down to in-frame rearrangements. Part of the clones is not present; checked against another copy, under half of the missing clones reflect an unresolved V gene, and the others are unexplained. The sample table contains about 99,000 clones; only one count was recorded for 80% to 90% of them. Of the sample, roughly 5% is held by the ten largest clones. Source material: peripheral blood. Receptors originate from a man aged 55 to 70 with acute or convalescent COVID-19.

The V and J genes are TRBV5-8 and TRBJ1-5, with 11 bases aligning to TRBD1. CDR3 size: 16 residues. Germline V lookup: CDR1 SGHTS, CDR2 YDEGEE. With V trimmed by 4 bases and J by 2 bases, 5 bases remained unmatched. The CDR3, as DNA: TGTGCCAGCAGCAGGACAGGGGGCACGGGCAATCAGCCCCAGCATTTT. Translation: CASSRTGGTGNQPQHF.

CDR3 in amino acids: CASSPEGQGGSPLHF. As DNA, the CDR3 is TGTGCCAGCTCACCAGAGGGACAGGGAGGCTCACCCCTCCACTTT. The V call is TRBV18, the J call TRBJ1-6; 9 nucleotides align to TRBD1. The CDR3 has 15 amino acids. With 2 bases clipped from V and 10 bases from J, the junction kept 6 bases outside the gene matches. Germline V gene lookup returns CDR1 KGHSH and CDR2 LQKENI.

The rearrangement joins TRBV6-5 to TRBJ1-6; possibly TRBD1 for D (6 bases). V was trimmed by 6 bases and J by 14 bases, leaving 14 bases between them. The CDR3 extends over 12 amino acids. Germline lookup yields CDR1 MNHEY and CDR2 SVGAGI. This CDR3 is CASRGGATALHF. The CDR3 DNA reads as TGTGCCAGCAGGGGGGGGGCGACGGCCCTCCACTTT.

The rearrangement joins TRBV4-2 to TRBJ2-1, with D perhaps matching TRBD1 (6 bases). Per the germline V gene, CDR1 is LGHNA and CDR2 is YNFKEQ. The CDR3 loop spans 16 amino acids. The ends were cut back, 1 base at V and 2 bases at J, with 12 bases in the middle. The CDR3 region has the DNA TGTGCCAGCAGCCAAGCCTCAGGGGTCACCTACAATGAGCAGTTCTTC. This translates into CASSQASGVTYNEQFF.

This chain joins TRBV2 and TRBJ1-3, with D possibly being TRBD1 (5 bases). The CDR3 is made up of 14 amino acids. Germline CDR1 and CDR2: SNHLY and FYNNEI. The germline V and J ends were trimmed by 2 bases and 4 bases, with 9 bases remaining between them. CDR3: CASSEQGAGNTIYF. CDR3 sequence (DNA): TGTGCCAGCAGTGAACAGGGTGCGGGAAACACCATATATTTT.

The V and J genes are TRBV7-6 and TRBJ2-1, with D perhaps TRBD1 (6 bases). Trimming removed 0 bases from V and 7 bases from J, with 16 bases in between. Germline CDR1 and CDR2: SGHVS and FNYEAQ. This CDR3 comprises 16 residues. The CDR3 DNA reads TGTGCCAGCAGCTTAGCGGGGGCAGGGGCGAGGAATGAGCAGTTCTTC. Its protein product is CASSLAGAGARNEQFF.

This clone was counted a single time. The chain has TRBV6-6 and TRBJ2-2; TRBD2 aligns across 14 bases. J lost 6 bases, V lost 8 bases, and 2 bases had no gene match. The CDR3 sequence is 14 residues long. Germline lookup yields CDR1 MNHNY and CDR2 SVGAGI (reference sequence). CDR3 nucleotide sequence: TGTGCCAGCGGGACTAGCGGGAGTGCCGGGGAGCTGTTTTTT. Translating gives CASGTSGSAGELFF.

The rearrangement links TRBV28 to TRBJ1-1, with a tentative D call TRBD1 (5 bases). V gave up 8 bases and J gave up 2 bases, with 9 bases separating them. Germline-derived CDR1 and CDR2 are MDHEN and SYDVKM. CDR3 length: 12 amino acids. The DNA for the CDR3 is TGTGCCAGCTTACAGGTAAACACTGAAGCTTTCTTT. Amino acid sequence: CASLQVNTEAFF.

In this sample, this clone turned up a few times. The rearrangement uses TRBV27 and TRBJ1-6; 12 nucleotides line up with TRBD1. The junction had 7 bases not matched to a gene; V was cut back by 6 bases and J by 4 bases. CDR3 length: 17 amino acids. Germline lookup yields CDR1 MNHEY and CDR2 SMNVEV (reference sequence). CDR3 protein: CASRGTGGRNYNSPLHF. DNA of the CDR3: TGTGCCAGCAGAGGGACAGGGGGCCGAAATTATAATTCACCCCTCCACTTT.

V usage is TRBV29-1 and J usage is TRBJ2-1; tentative D call: TRBD2 (5 bases). V was trimmed by 3 bases and J by 14 bases, leaving 26 bases between them. There are 15 residues in the CDR3. Germline V gene sequence: CDR1 SQVTM, CDR2 ANQGSEA. The CDR3 DNA reads TGCAGCGTTGAGGGCATGGTTGGTACCCGAATGGAGGAGTTCTTC. Translation gives CSVEGMVGTRMEEFF.

This clone was found once. This chain joins TRBV11-3 and TRBJ2-5; 8 nucleotides line up with TRBD1. The CDR3 has 18 residues. Germline CDR1 SGHNT, CDR2 YENEEA. After removal of 1 base from V and 4 bases from J, the junction contained 14 bases not matched to a gene. CDR3 nucleotides: TGTGCCAGCAGCTTAGTGGTTTGGGGGACAGGATTTTTAGAGACCCAGTACTTC. It is translated as CASSLVVWGTGFLETQYF.

The chain joins TRBV5-1 to TRBJ2-1; D gene unclear. The CDR3 spans 15 residues. Trimming cost V 4 bases and J 8 bases, with 19 bases left between them. CDR1 and CDR2 from the germline V gene are SGHRS and YFSETQ. CDR3 region: CASSAGPEPLHEQFF. CDR3 DNA sequence: TGCGCCAGCAGCGCCGGTCCGGAGCCACTCCATGAGCAGTTCTTC.

This clone came up a few times. The rearrangement links TRBV5-6 to TRBJ2-2; the D is unclear. This CDR3 region has 15 residues. The germline V and J ends were trimmed by 4 bases and 3 bases, with 13 bases remaining between them. The germline V gene encodes CDR1 SGHDT and CDR2 YYEEEE. Written as DNA, the CDR3 is TGTGCCAGCAGCCTGACTCTGACCGACACCGGGGAGCTGTTTTTT. It encodes CASSLTLTDTGELFF.

The chain links TRBV7-2 to TRBJ1-2, with D uncertain. Trimming stripped 6 bases from V and 2 bases from J, with 10 bases between. Germline CDR1 and CDR2: SGHTA and FQGNSA. The length of the CDR3 is 13 residues. DNA of the CDR3: TGTGCCAGCAGGCTAGACGGGAACTATGGCTACACCTTC. Translating gives CASRLDGNYGYTF. The full variable domain, its missing parts supplied by reference TRBV7-2 and TRBJ1-2, is GAGVSQSPSNKVTEKGKDVELRCDPISGHTALYWYRQSLGQGLEFLIYFQGNSAPDKSGLPSDRFSAERTGGSVSTLTIQRTQQEDSAVYLCASRLDGNYGYTFGSGTRLTVV.

V usage is TRBV5-1 and J usage is TRBJ2-3, with D uncertain. Trimming shortened V by 2 bases and J by 2 bases, and 12 bases separated the two germline ends. The CDR3 sequence is 15 residues long. From germline, CDR1 is SGHRS and CDR2 YFSETQ. The CDR3 coding sequence is TGCGCCAGCAGCTTATCAGGCAGGAACACAGATACGCAGTATTTT. Amino acids: CASSLSGRNTDTQYF.

V is TRBV2 and J is TRBJ1-2; 8 bases align to TRBD1. After removal of 7 bases from V and 1 base from J, the junction contained 17 bases not matched to a gene. CDR1 and CDR2 from the germline V gene are SNHLY and FYNNEI. The CDR3 sequence is 18 residues long. The CDR3 DNA follows: TGTGCCAGCACCCCGAACGTCGGGACAGGCTCGATTAACTATGGCTACACCTTC. This encodes CASTPNVGTGSINYGYTF.

V gene TRBV5-8 combines with J gene TRBJ2-1; TRBD2 matches at 7 bases. CDR1 is SGHTS and CDR2 is YDEGEE in the germline V gene. J lost 1 base, V lost 1 base, and 2 bases had no gene match. This CDR3 is built from 15 residues. The CDR3 DNA reads TGTGCCAGCAGCTTGTTCGGGAGGTCCTACAATGAGCAGTTCTTC. Its protein product is CASSLFGRSYNEQFF.

V and J are TRBV9 and TRBJ1-1; the D is unclear. V was pared by 0 bases and J by 8 bases, with 20 bases between. The germline V gene has CDR1 SGDLS and CDR2 YYNGEE. This CDR3 is built from 16 residues. CDR3 amino acids: CASSVVQGGSAGEAFF. In nucleotides, the CDR3 is TGTGCCAGCAGCGTAGTCCAAGGAGGGAGCGCCGGGGAAGCTTTCTTT.

The CDR3 protein is CASSFGGYTEAFF. In DNA form, the CDR3 reads TGTGCCAGCAGTTTTGGGGGGTATACTGAAGCTTTCTTT. The chain links TRBV12-3 or TRBV12-4 to TRBJ1-1; D is perhaps TRBD1 (5 bases). The CDR3 is 13 residues long. The germline V and J ends were trimmed by 3 bases and 5 bases, with 10 bases remaining between them.

This rearrangement joins TRBV5-4 to TRBJ2-5; the D is unclear. Between the trimmed V and J ends, which lost 0 bases and 8 bases, there was a span of 11 bases. CDR1 is SGHNT, CDR2 YYREEE, per germline (reference sequence). The CDR3 spans 13 residues. The CDR3 sequence is CASSLVTSGTQYF. CDR3 DNA: TGTGCCAGCAGCTTGGTTACATCAGGTACCCAGTACTTC. Supplemented by reference TRBV5-4 and TRBJ2-5, the full variable domain reads ETGVTQSPTHLIKTRGQQVTLRCSSQSGHNTVSWYQQALGQGPQFIFQYYREEENGRGNFPPRFSGLQFPNYSSELNVNALELDDSALYLCASSLVTSGTQYFGPGTRLLVL.